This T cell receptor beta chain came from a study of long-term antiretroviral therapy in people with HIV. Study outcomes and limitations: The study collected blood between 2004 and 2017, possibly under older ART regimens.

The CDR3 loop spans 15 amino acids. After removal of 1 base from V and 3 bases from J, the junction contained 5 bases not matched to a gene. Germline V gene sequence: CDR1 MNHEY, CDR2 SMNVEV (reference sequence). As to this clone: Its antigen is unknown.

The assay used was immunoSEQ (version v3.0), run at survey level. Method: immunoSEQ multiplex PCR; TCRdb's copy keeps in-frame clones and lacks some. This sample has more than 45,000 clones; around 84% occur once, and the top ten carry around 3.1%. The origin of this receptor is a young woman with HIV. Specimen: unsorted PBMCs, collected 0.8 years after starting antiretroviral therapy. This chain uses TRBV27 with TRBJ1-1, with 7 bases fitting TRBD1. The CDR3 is CASSLWPGQDTEAFF. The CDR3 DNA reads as TGTGCCAGCAGTTTATGGCCAGGACAGGACACTGAAGCTTTCTTT.